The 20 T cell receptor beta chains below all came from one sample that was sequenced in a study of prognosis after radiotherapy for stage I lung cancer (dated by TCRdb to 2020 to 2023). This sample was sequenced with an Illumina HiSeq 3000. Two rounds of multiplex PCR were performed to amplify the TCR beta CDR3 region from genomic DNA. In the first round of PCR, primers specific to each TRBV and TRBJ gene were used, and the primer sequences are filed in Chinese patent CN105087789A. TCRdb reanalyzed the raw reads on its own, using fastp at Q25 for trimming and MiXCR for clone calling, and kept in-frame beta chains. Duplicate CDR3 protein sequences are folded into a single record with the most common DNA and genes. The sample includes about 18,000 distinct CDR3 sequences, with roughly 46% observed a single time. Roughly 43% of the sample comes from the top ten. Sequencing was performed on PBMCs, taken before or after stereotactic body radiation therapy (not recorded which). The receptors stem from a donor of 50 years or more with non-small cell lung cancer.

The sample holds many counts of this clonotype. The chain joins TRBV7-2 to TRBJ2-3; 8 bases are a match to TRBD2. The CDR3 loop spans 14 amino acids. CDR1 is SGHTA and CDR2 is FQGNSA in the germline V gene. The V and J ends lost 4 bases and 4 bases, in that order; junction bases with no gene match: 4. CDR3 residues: CASSSGLVSDTQYF. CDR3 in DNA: TGTGCCAGCAGCTCGGGACTAGTGTCAGATACGCAGTATTTT.

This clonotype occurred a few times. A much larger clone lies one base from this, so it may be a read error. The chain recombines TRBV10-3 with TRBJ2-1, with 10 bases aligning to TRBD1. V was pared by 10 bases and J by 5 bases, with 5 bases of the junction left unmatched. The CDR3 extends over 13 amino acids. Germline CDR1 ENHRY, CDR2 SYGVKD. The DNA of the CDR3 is TGTGCCACCTACGGGACAGGGGACAATGAGCAGTTCTTC. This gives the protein CATYGTGDNEQFF.

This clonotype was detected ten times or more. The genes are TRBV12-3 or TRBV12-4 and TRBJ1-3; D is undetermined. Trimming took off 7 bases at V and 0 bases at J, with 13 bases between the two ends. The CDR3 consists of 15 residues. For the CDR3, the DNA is TGTGCCAGCACCTTATTGGGCGGCTCTGGAAACACCATATATTTT. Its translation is CASTLLGGSGNTIYF.

The CDR3 here is CASSYLAGSTDTQYF. CDR3 DNA sequence: TGCGCCAGCAGCTATCTAGCGGGGAGCACAGATACGCAGTATTTT. This chain connects TRBV5-1 to TRBJ2-3, with 9 bases matching TRBD2. Germline loops: CDR1 SGHRS, CDR2 YFSETQ. Germline trimming cut 3 bases from V and 0 bases from J; bases unmatched to any gene: 2. The CDR3 runs 15 residues.

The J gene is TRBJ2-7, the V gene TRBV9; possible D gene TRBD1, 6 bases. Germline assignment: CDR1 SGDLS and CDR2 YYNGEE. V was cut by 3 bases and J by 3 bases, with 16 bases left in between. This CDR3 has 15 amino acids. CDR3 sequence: CASSGTGCDGYEQYF. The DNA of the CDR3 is TGTGCCAGCAGCGGTACAGGGTGCGATGGCTACGAGCAGTACTTC.

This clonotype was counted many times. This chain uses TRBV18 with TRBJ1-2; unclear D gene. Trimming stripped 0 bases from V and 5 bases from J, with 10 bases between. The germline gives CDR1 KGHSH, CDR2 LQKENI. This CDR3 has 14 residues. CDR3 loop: CASSPPGPVYGYTF. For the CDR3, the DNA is TGTGCCAGCTCACCACCGGGCCCAGTGTATGGCTACACCTTC.

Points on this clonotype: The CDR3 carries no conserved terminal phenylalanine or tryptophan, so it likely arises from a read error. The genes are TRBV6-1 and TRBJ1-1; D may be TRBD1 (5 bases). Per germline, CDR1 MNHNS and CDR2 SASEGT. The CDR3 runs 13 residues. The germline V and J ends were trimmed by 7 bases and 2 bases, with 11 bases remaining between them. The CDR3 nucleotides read TGTGCCAGCATCAGAGACAGAAACACTGAAGCTTTCCTT. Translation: CASIRDRNTEAFL.

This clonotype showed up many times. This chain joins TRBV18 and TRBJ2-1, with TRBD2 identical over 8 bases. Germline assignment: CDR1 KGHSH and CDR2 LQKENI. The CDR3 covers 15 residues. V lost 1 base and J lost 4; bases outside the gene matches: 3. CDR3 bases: TGTGCCAGCTCACCACAGTCTAGCGGGTACAATGAGCAGTTCTTC. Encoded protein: CASSPQSSGYNEQFF.

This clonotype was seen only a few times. The CDR3 nucleotides read TGTGCCAGCAGGGGACACCAAGAGACCCAGTACTTC. Amino acids: CASRGHQETQYF. The chain recombines TRBV5-4 with TRBJ2-5, with D perhaps being TRBD1 or TRBD2 (5 bases each). The CDR3 has 12 amino acids. Trimming removed 5 bases from V and 0 bases from J, with 5 bases in between. The germline V gene has CDR1 SGHNT and CDR2 YYREEE (reference sequence).

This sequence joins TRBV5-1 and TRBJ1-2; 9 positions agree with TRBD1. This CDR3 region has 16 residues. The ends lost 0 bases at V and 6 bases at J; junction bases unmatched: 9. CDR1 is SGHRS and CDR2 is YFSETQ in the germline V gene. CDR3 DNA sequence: TGCGCCAGCAGCTTGGGCGTCTTGGGACAGGGAGATGGCTACACCTTC. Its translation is CASSLGVLGQGDGYTF.

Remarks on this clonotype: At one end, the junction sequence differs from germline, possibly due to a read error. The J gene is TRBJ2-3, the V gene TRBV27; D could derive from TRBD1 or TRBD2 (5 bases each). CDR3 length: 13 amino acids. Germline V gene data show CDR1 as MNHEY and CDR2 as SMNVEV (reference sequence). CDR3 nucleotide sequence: TGTGCCAGCAATTTACGGGACGCATATACGCAGTATTTT. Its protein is CASNLRDAYTQYF.

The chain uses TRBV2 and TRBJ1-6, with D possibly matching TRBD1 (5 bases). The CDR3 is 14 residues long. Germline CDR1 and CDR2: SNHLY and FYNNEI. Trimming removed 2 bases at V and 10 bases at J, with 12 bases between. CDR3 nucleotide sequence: TGTGCCAGCAGTGAACTGGGGGATTCCTCACCCCTCCACTTT. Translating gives CASSELGDSSPLHF.

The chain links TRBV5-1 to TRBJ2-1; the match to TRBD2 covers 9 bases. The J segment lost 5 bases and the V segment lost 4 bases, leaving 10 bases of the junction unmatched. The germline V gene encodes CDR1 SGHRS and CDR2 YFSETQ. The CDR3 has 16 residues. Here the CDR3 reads CASSTASGEAHNEQFF. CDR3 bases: TGCGCCAGCAGCACCGCTAGCGGGGAGGCCCACAATGAGCAGTTCTTC.

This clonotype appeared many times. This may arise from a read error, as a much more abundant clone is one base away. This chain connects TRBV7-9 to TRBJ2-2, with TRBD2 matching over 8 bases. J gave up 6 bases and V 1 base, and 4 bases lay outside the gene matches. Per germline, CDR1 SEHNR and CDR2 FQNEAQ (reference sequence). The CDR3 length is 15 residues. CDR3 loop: CASSLGGGHAGELFF. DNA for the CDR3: TGTGCCAGCAGCTTAGGCGGGGGGCACGCCGGGGAGCTGTTTTTT. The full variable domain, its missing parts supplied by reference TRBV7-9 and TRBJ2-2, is DTGVSQNPRHKITKRGQNVTFRCDPISEHNRLYWYRQTLGQGPEFLTYFQNEAQLEKSRLLSDRFSAERPKGSFSTLEIQRTEQGDSAMYLCASSLGGGHAGELFFGEGSRLTVL.

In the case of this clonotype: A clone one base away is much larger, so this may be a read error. The DNA of the CDR3 is TGTGCCAGCAGTTACCCTGAGCGGGGGGGCCGGGATACCCAGTACTTC. Amino acid sequence: CASSYPERGGRDTQYF. The chain employs TRBV6-2 or TRBV6-3 and TRBJ2-5; 10 positions agree with TRBD2. V trimming: 2 bases; J trimming: 8 bases; junction bases outside the gene matches: 11. Germline V gene data show CDR1 as MNHEY and CDR2 as SVGEGT. This CDR3 has 16 amino acids.

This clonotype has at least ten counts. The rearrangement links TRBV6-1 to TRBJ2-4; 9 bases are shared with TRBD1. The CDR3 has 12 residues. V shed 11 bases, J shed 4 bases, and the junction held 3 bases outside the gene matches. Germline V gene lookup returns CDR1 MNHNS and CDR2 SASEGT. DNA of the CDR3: TGTGCCGCCGGGACAGGGAAAAACATTCAGTACTTC. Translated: CAAGTGKNIQYF.

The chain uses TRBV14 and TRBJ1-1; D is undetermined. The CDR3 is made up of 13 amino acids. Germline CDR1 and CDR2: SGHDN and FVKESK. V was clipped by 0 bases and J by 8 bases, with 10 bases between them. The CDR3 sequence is CASSQDEVVEAFF. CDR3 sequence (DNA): TGTGCCAGCAGCCAAGACGAGGTCGTAGAAGCTTTCTTT.

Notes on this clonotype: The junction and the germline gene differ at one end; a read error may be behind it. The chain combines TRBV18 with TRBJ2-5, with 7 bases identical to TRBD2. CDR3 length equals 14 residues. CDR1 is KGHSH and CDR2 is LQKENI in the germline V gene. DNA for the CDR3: TGTACCAGCTCGGGGGGAGTTGGCCAAGAGACCCAGTACTTC. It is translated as CTSSGGVGQETQYF.

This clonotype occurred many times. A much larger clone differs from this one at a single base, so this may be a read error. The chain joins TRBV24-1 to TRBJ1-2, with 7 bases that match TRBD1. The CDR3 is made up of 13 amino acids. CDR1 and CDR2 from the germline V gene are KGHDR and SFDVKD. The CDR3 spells CATSEDRTYGHTF. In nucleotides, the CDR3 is TGTGCCACCAGTGAGGACAGGACCTATGGCCACACCTTC.

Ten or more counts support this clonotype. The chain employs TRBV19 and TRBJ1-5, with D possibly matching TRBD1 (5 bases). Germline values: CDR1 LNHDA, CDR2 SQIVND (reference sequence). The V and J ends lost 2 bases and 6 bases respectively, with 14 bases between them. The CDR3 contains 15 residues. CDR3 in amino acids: CASSIHDAGGQPQHF. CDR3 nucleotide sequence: TGTGCCAGTAGTATACACGACGCCGGGGGTCAGCCCCAGCATTTT.